This T cell receptor beta chain emerged from a study of blood T cell repertoires in COVID-19. About the research overall: The United States, Italy and Spain were the sources of the acute and convalescent COVID-19 samples.

How the authors handled the data: Estimates of nucleated cell counts were drawn from the amplification of reference gene primers. Only in-frame clones appear in the TCRdb table, and some are missing; sequencing was by immunoSEQ multiplex PCR. The DNA gave D and trimming, while V, J and clone size come from that table. The sample has 240,000 or so clones; about 73% are singletons. Source material: peripheral blood. The source of this sequence is an elderly woman with acute or convalescent COVID-19.

The CDR3 loop reads CASSTTGGNTEAFF. In DNA, the CDR3 is TGTGCCAGCAGCACGACAGGGGGGAACACTGAAGCTTTCTTT. This sequence joins TRBV7-9 and TRBJ1-1; 9 bases match TRBD1. The CDR3 length is 14 residues. V was clipped by 5 bases and J by 1 base; unmatched bases: 2. Germline V gene lookup returns CDR1 SEHNR and CDR2 FQNEAQ (reference sequence).